The clone carrying this T cell receptor beta chain was picked up many times. These data come from a study of regulatory T cells in long-lasting Graves disease. Construction of the TCR beta libraries employed iRepertoire HTBI primers in conjunction with Arm-PCR of CDR3 regions. MiXCR, applied by TCRdb to the multiplex PCR reads, yields one record per CDR3 protein. The data show roughly 250,000 distinct CDR3 sequences, around 19% seen once. The time point is: newly diagnosed GD, antithyroid drugs for less than 3 months. Scientists built the TCR library using RNA that was extracted from PBMCs. This sample was also put to use in a study of T cells in Graves' hyperthyroidism and ophthalmopathy.

Sequencing used peripheral blood mononuclear cells (PBMCs), obtained at new diagnosis, from a patient treated with antithyroid drugs. This sequence originates from a woman in her thirties with Graves disease.

Written as DNA, the CDR3 is TGTGCCAGCAGCGCCGGACGGGTCGAGTCTGGCTACACCTTC. Translating gives CASSAGRVESGYTF. V and J are TRBV7-6 and TRBJ1-2; no definite D call. CDR1 and CDR2 (germline): SGHVS, FNYEAQ. The CDR3 has 14 residues. Trimming took 5 bases from V and 7 from J, leaving 17 bases between them.